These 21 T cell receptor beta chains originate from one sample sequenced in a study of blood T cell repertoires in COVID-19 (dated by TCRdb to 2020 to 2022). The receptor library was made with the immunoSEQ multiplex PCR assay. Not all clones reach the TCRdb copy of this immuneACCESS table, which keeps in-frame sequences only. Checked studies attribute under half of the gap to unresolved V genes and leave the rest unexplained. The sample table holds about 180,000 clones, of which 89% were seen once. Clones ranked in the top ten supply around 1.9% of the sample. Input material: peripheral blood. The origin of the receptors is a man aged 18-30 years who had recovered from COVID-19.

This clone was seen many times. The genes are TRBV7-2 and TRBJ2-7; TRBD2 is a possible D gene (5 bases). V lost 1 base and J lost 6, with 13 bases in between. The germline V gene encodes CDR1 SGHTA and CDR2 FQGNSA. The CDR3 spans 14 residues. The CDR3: CASSLGRYGVEQYF. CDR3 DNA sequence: TGTGCCAGCAGCTTAGGGCGGTACGGGGTCGAGCAGTACTTC.

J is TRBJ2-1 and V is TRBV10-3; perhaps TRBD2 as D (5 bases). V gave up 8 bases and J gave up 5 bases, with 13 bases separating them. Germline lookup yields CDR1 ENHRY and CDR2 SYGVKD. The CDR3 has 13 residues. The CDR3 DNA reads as TGTGCCATCGACGGACTTAAAAACAATGAGCAGTTCTTC. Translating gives CAIDGLKNNEQFF.

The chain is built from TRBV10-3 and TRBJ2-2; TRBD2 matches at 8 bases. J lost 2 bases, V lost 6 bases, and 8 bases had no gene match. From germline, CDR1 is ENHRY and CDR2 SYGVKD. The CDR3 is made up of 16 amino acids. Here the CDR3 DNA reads TGTGCCATCAGCGAACTAGCGGTAACTAACACCGGGGAGCTGTTTTTT. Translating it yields CAISELAVTNTGELFF.

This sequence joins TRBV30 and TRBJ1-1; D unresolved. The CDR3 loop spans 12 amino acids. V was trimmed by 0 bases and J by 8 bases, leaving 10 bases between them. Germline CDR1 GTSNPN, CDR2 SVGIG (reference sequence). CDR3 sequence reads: CAWSVSVSEAFF. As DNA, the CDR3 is TGTGCCTGGAGTGTTTCCGTTTCGGAAGCTTTCTTT.

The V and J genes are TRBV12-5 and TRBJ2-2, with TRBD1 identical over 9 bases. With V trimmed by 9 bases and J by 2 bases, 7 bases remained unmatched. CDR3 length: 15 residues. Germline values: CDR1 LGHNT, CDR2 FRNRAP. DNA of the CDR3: TGTGCTAGCAGGATAACAGGGGGCAACACCGGGGAGCTGTTTTTT. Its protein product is CASRITGGNTGELFF.

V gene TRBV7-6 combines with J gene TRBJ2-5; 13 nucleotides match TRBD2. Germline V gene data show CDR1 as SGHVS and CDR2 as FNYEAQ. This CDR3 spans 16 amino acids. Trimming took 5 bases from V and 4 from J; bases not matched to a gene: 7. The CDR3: CASSLQGLAGIETQYF. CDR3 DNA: TGTGCCAGCAGCCTCCAGGGACTAGCGGGAATAGAGACCCAGTACTTC.

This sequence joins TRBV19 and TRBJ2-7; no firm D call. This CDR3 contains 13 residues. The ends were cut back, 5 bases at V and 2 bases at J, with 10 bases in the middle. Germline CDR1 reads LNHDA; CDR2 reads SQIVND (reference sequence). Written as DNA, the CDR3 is TGTGCCAGTAGTTTGACTGCTACCTACGAGCAGTACTTC. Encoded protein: CASSLTATYEQYF.

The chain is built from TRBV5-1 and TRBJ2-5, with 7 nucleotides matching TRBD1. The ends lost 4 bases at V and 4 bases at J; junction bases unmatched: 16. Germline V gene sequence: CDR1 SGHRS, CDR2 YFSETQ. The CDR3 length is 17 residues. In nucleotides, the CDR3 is TGCGCCAGCAGCGCCCGACCATCGACAGGGTTAATAGAGACCCAGTACTTC. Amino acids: CASSARPSTGLIETQYF.

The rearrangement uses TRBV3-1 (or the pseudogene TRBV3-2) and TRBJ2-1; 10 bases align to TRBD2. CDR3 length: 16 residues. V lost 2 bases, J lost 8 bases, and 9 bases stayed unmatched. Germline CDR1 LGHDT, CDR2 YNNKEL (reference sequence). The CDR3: CASSQLLAGDLDEQFF. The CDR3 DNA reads TGTGCCAGCAGCCAATTGCTAGCGGGAGATTTGGATGAGCAGTTCTTC.

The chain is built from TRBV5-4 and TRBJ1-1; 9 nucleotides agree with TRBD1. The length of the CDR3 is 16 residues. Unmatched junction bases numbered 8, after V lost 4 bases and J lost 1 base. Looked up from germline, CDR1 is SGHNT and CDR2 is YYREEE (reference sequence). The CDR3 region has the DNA TGTGCCAGCAGCGTACAAGGGACAGGGAAGAACACTGAAGCTTTCTTT. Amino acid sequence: CASSVQGTGKNTEAFF.

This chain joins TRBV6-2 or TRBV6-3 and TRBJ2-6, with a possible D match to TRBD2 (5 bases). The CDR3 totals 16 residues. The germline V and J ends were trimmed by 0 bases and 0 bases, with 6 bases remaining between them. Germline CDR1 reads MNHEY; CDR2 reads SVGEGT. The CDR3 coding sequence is TGTGCCAGCAGTTACTCGGAGGACTCTGGGGCCAACGTCCTGACTTTC. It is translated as CASSYSEDSGANVLTF.

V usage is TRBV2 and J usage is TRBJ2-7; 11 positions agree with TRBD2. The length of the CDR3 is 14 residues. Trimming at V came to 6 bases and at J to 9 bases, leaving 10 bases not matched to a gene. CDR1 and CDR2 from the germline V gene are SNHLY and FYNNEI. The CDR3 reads CASRAGLAGGGQYF. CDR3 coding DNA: TGTGCCAGCAGGGCCGGGCTAGCGGGAGGAGGGCAGTACTTC.

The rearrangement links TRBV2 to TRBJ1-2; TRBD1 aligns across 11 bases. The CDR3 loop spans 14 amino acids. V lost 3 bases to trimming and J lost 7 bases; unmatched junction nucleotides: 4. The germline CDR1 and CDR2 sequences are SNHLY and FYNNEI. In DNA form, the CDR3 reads TGTGCCAGCAGTGAGGGCGGGACAGGGGGTGGCTACACCTTC. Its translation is CASSEGGTGGGYTF.

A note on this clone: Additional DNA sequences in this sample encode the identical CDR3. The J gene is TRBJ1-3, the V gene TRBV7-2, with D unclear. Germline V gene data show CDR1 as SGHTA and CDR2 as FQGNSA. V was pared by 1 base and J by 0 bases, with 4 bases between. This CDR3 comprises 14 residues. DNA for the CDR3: TGTGCCAGCAGCTTAGGAGGCTCTGGAAACACCATATATTTT. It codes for CASSLGGSGNTIYF.

CDR3 DNA sequence: TGTGCCAGCAGCCAGACAGGGGGAGCGATAGATACGCAGTATTTT. Encoded protein: CASSQTGGAIDTQYF. V and J are TRBV28 and TRBJ2-3; TRBD1 aligns across 9 bases. The CDR3 covers 15 residues. Germline V lookup: CDR1 MDHEN, CDR2 SYDVKM. Trimming at V came to 6 bases and at J to 5 bases, leaving 9 bases not matched to a gene.

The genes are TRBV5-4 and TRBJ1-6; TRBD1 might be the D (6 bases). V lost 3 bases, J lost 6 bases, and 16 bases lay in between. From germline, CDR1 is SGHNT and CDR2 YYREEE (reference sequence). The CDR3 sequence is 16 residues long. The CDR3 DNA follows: TGTGCCAGCAGCTCTTTAGCACAGGGCTTTAATTCACCCCTCCACTTT. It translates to CASSSLAQGFNSPLHF.

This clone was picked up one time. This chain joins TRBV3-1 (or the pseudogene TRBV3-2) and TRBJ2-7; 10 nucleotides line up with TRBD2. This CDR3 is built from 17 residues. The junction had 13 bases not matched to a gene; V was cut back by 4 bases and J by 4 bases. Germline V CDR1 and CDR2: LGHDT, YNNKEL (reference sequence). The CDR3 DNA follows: TGTGCCAGCAGCCCCCGATTCTCTAGCGGGAGTGCGTACGAGCAGTACTTC. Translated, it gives CASSPRFSSGSAYEQYF.

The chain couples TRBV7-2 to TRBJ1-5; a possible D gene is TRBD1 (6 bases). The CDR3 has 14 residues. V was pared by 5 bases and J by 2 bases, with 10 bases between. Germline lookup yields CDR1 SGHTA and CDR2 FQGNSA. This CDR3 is CASSQGLGNQPQHF. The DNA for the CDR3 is TGTGCCAGCAGCCAGGGGTTGGGCAATCAGCCCCAGCATTTT.

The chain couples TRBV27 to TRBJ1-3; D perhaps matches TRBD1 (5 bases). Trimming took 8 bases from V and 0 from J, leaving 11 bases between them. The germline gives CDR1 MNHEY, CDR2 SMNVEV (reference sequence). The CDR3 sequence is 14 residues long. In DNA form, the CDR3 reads TGTGCCAGCCGGCCAGGGTACTCTGGAAACACCATATATTTT. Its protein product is CASRPGYSGNTIYF.

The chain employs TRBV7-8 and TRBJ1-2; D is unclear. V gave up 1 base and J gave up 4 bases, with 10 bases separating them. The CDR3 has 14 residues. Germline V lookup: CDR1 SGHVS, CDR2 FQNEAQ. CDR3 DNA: TGTGCCAGCAGCTTAGAGACTCCCGCCTATGGCTACACCTTC. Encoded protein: CASSLETPAYGYTF.

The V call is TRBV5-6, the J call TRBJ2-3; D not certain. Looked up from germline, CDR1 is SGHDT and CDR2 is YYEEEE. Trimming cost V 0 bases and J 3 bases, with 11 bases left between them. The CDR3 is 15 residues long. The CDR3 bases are TGTGCCAGCAGCTTGGGAGGAAGTGTGACAGATACGCAGTATTTT. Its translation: CASSLGGSVTDTQYF.